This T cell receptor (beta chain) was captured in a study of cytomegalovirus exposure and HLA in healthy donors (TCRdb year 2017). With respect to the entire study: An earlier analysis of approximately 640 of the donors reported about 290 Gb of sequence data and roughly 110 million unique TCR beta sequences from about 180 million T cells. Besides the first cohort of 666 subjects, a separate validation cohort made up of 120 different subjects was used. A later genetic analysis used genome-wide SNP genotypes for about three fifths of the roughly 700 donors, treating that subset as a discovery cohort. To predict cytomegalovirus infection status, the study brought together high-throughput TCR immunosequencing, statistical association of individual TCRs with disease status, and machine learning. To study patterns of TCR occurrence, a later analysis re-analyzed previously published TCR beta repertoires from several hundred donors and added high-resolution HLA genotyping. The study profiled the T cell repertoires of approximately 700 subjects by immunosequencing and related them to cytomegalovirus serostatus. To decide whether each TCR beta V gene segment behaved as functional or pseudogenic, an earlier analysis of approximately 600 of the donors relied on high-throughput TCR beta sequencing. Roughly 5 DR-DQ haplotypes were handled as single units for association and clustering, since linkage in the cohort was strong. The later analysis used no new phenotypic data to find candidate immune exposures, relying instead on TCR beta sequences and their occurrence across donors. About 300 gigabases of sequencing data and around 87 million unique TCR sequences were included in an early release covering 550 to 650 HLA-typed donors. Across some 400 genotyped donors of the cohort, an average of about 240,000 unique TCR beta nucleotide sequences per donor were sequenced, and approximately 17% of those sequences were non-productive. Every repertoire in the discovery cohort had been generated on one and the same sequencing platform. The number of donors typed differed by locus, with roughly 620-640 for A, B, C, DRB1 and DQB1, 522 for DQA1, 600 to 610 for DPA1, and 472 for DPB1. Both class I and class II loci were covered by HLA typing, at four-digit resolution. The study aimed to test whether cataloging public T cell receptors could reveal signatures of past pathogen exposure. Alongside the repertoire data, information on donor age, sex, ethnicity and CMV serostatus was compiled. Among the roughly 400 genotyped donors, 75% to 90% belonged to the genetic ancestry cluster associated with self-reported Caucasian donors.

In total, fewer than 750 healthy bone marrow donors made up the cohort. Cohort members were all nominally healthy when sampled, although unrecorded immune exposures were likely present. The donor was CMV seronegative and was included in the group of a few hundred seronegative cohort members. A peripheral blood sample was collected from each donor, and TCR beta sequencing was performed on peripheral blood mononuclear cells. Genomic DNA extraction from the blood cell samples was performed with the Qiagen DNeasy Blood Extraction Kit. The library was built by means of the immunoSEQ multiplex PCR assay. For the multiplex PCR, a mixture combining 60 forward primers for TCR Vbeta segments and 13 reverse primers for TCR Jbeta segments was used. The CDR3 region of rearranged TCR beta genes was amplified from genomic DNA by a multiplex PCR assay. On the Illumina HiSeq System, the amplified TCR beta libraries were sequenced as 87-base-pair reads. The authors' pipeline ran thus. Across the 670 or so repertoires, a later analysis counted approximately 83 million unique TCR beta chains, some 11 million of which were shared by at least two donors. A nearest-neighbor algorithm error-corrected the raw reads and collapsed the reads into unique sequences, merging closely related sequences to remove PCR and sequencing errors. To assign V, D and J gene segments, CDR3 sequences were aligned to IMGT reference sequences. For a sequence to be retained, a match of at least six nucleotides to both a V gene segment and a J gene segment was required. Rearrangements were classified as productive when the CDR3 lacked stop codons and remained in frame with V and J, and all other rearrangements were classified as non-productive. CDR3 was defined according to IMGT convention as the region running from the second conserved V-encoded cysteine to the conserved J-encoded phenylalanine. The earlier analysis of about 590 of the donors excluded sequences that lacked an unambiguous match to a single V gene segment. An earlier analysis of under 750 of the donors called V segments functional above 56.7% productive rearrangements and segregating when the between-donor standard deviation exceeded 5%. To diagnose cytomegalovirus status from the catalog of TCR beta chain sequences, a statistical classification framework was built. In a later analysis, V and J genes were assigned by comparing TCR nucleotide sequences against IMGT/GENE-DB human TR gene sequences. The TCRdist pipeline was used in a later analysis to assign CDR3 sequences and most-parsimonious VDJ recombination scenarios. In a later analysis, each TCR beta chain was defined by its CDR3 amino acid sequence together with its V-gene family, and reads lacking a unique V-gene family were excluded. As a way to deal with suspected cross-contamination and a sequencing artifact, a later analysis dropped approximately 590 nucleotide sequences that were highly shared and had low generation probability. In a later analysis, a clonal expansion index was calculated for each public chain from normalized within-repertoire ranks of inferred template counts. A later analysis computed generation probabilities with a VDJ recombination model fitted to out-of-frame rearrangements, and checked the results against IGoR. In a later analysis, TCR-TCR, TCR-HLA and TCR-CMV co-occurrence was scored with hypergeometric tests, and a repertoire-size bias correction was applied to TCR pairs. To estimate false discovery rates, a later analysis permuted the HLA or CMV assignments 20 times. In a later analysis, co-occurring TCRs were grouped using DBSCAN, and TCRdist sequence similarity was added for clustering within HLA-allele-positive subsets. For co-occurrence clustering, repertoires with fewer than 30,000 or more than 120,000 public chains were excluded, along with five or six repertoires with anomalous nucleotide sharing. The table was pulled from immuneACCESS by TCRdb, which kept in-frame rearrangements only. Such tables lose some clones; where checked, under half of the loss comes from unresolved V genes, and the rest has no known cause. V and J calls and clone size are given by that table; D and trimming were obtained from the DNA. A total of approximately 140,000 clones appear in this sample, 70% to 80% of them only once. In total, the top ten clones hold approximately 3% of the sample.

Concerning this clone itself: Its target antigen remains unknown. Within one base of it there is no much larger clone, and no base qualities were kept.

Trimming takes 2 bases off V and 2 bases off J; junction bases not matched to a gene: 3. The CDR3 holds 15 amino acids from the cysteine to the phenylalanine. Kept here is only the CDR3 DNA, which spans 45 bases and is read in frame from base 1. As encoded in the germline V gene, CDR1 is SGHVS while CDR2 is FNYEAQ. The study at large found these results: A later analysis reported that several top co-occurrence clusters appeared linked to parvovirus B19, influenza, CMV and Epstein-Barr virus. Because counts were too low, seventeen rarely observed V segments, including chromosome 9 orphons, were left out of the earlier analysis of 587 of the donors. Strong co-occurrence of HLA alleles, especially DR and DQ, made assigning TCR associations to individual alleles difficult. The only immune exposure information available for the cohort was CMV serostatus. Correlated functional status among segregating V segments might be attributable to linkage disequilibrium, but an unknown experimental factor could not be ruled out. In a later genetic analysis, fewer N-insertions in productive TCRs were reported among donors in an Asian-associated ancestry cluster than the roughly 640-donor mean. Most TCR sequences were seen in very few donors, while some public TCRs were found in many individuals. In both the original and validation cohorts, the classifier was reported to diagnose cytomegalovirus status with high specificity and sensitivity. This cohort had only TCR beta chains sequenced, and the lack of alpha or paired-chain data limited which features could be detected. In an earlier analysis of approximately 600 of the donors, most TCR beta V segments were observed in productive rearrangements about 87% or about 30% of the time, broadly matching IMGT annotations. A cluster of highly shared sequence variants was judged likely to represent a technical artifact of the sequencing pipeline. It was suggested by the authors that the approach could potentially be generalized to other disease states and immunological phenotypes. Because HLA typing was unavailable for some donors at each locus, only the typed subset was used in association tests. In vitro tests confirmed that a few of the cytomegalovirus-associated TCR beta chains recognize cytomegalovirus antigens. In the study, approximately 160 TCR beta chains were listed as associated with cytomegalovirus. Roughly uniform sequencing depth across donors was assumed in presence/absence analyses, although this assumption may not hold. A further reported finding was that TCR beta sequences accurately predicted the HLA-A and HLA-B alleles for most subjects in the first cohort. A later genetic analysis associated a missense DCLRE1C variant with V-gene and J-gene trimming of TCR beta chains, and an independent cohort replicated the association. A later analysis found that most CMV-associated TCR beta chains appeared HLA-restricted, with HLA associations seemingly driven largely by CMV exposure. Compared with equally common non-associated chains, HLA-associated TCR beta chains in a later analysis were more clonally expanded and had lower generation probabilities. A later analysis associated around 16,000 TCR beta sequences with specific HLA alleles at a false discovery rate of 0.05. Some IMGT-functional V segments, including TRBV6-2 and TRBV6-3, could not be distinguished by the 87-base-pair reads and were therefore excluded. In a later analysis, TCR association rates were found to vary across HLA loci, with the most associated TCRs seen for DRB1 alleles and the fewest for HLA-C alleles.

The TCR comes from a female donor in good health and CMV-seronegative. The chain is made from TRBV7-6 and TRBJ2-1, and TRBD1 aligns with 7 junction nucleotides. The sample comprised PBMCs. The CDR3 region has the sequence CASSLSGQTYNEQFF. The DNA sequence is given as TGTGCCAGCAGCTTATCGGGACAGACCTACAATGAGCAGTTCTTC.